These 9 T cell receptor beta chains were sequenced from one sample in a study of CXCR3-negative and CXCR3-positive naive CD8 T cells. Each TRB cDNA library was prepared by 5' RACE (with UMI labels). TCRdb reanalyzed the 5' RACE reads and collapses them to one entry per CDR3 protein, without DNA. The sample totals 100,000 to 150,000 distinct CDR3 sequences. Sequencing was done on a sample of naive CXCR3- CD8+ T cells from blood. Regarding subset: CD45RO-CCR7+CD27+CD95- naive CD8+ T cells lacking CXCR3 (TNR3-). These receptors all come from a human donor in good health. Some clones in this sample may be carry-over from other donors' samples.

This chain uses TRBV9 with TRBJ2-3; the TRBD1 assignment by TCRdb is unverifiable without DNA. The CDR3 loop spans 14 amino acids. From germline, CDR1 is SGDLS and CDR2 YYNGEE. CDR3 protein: CASSGGQGTDTQYF.

Here the CDR3 reads CASSFYGTGELFF. V usage is TRBV7-9 and J usage is TRBJ2-2. The CDR3 contains 13 residues. From germline, CDR1 is SEHNR and CDR2 FQNEAQ (reference sequence).

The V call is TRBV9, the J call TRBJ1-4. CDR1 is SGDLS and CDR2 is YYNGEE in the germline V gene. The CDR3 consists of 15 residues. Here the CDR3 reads CASSGGITTNEKLFF. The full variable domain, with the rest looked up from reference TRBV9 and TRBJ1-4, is DSGVTQTPKHLITATGQRVTLRCSPRSGDLSVYWYQQSLDQGLQFLIQYYNGEERAKGNILERFSAQQFPDLHSELNLSSLELGDSALYFCASSGGITTNEKLFFGSGTQLSVL.

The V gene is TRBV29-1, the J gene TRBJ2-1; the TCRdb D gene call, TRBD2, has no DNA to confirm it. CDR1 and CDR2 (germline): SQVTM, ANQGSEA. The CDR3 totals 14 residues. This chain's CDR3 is CSGGLAGSDNEQFF.

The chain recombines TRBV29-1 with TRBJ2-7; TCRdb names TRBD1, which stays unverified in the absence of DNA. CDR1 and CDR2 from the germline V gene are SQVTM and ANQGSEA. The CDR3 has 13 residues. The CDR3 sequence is CSVGTSPPYEQYF.

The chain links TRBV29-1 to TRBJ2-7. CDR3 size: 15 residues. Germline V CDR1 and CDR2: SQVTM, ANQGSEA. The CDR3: CSVEIEGPSSYEQYF.

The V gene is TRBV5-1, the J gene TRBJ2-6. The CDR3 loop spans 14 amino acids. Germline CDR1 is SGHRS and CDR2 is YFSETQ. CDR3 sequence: CASSRVSGANVLTF.

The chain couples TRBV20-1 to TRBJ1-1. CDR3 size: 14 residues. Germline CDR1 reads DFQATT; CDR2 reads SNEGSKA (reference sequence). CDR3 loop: CSALSFPENTEAFF.

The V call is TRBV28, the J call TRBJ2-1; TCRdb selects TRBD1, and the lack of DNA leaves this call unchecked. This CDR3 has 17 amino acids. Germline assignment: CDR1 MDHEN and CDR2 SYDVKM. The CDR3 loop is CASSAGTGDPSYNEQFF.